This TCR beta chain is drawn from a study of T cells in Graves' hyperthyroidism and ophthalmopathy. Clinical symptoms, serum thyroxine and TRAb, thyroid ultrasound and orbital computed tomography were used for the diagnoses. RNA transcripts were the template for amplifying TCR beta CDR3 regions. HTBI primers were employed in a first-round RT-PCR of the TCR CDR3. TCRdb analysed the multiplex PCR reads with MiXCR anew, one entry per CDR3 protein. The sample shows approximately 520,000 distinct CDR3 sequences, less than 25% of them seen only once. In this sample, this clonotype turned up many times. Material: blood. This receptor was obtained from a man aged 18 to 30 with Graves' hyperthyroidism.

The CDR3 bases are TGTGCCAGCAGTTTATCCTCCCGTGGCCAAGAGACCCAGTACTTC. Protein: CASSLSSRGQETQYF. The chain joins TRBV27 to TRBJ2-5; D is unresolved. The CDR3 is 15 amino acids. Trimming stripped 0 bases from V and 1 base from J, with 9 bases between. Looked up from germline, CDR1 is MNHEY and CDR2 is SMNVEV (reference sequence).